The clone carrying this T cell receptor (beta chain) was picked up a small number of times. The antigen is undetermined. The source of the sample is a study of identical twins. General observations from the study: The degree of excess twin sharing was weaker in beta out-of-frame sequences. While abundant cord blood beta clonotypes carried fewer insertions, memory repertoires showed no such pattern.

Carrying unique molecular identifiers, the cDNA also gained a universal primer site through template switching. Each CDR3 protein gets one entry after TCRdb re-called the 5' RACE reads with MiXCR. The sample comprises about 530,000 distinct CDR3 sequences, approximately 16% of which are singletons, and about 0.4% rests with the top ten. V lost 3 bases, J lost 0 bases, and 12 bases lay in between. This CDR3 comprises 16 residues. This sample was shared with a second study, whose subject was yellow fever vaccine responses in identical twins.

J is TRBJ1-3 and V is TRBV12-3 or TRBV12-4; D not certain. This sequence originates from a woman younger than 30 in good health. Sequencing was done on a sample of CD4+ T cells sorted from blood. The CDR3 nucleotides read TGTGCCAGCAGTTTTTTTTCTCCAAACTCTGGAAACACCATATATTTT. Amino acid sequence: CASSFFSPNSGNTIYF.